The 25 T cell receptor beta chains listed next were all sequenced from one sample in a study of T-cell reconstitution after alpha-beta-depleted transplantation in children. A TCRbeta library incorporating unique molecular identifiers was prepared. TCRdb itself ran the PCR reads through MiXCR, one entry per CDR3 protein. Of just under 350,000 distinct CDR3 sequences in the sample, 15% to 20% are singletons; the top ten hold about 41%. The material was PBMCs, mostly from graft donor cells, obtained 360 days after TCRalphabeta/CD19-depleted stem cell transplant. The receptors were gathered from a male patient between 2 and 10 years old who had a stem cell transplant for acute lymphoblastic leukemia, so the T cells may come from the graft donor.

This clonotype was observed a few times. The chain employs TRBV20-1 and TRBJ2-3, with 9 bases identical to TRBD2. Germline V lookup: CDR1 DFQATT, CDR2 SNEGSKA (reference sequence). V shed 5 bases and J 3 bases; nucleotides not matched to a gene: 9. This CDR3 has 15 residues. The CDR3 DNA is TGCAGTGCTTCAGCGGCGGGAGGGTATACAGATACGCAGTATTTT. Translating gives CSASAAGGYTDTQYF.

This clonotype has at least ten counts. V is TRBV12-3 or TRBV12-4 and J is TRBJ1-1; D might be TRBD1 (5 bases). There are 12 residues in the CDR3. The V and J ends lost 5 bases and 6 bases respectively, with 10 bases between them. CDR3 bases: TGTGCCAGCAGTGCCCTGGGGGCTGAAGCTTTCTTT. It translates to CASSALGAEAFF.

This clonotype was counted between two and nine times. CDR3 protein: CASTDRVGQPQHF. Written as DNA, the CDR3 is TGTGCCAGCACGGACAGGGTAGGTCAGCCCCAGCATTTT. The chain combines TRBV2 with TRBJ1-5, with 8 positions matching TRBD1. Germline values: CDR1 SNHLY, CDR2 FYNNEI. Germline trimming cut 7 bases from V and 6 bases from J; bases unmatched to any gene: 5. The CDR3 is made up of 13 amino acids.

This clonotype was counted a few times. The chain couples TRBV29-1 to TRBJ1-6; TRBD1 agrees at 7 bases. V lost 5 bases to trimming and J lost 9 bases; unmatched junction nucleotides: 7. Per germline, CDR1 SQVTM and CDR2 ANQGSEA. This CDR3 has 13 residues. This CDR3 is CSVSEGAGSPLHF. In DNA, the CDR3 is TGCAGCGTTTCGGAGGGGGCAGGTTCACCCCTCCACTTT.

This clonotype was recorded a few times. The V and J genes are TRBV5-1 and TRBJ1-1, with D uncertain. Germline V gene sequence: CDR1 SGHRS, CDR2 YFSETQ. The CDR3 contains 15 residues. V was clipped by 4 bases and J by 4 bases, with 17 bases between them. CDR3 sequence: CASSRAGSLGTEAFF. The DNA for the CDR3 is TGCGCCAGCAGCCGGGCGGGGTCTCTAGGCACTGAAGCTTTCTTT.

This clonotype was counted many times. This rearrangement joins TRBV5-1 to TRBJ1-5, with D perhaps TRBD1 (5 bases). The germline gives CDR1 SGHRS, CDR2 YFSETQ. V was shortened by 0 bases and J by 0 bases, with 7 bases between the two germline ends. This CDR3 spans 15 amino acids. CDR3 nucleotides: TGCGCCAGCAGCTTGGAGGGGTATAGCAATCAGCCCCAGCATTTT. This translates into CASSLEGYSNQPQHF.

In its sample, this clonotype was seen a few times. The chain joins TRBV6-1 to TRBJ1-5, with 8 bases fitting TRBD1. This CDR3 comprises 17 residues. J lost 2 bases, V lost 5 bases, and 11 bases had no gene match. Germline V gene sequence: CDR1 MNHNS, CDR2 SASEGT. CDR3 nucleotides: TGTGCCAGCAGTAAGCTTCGGACAGGGCGTGGCAATCAGCCCCAGCATTTT. Protein product: CASSKLRTGRGNQPQHF.

The chain is built from TRBV5-1 and TRBJ2-2; possible D gene TRBD2, 5 bases. V lost 7 bases to trimming and J lost 1 base, with 14 bases between them. The CDR3 runs 15 residues. Germline CDR1 and CDR2: SGHRS and YFSETQ. The DNA for the CDR3 is TGCGCCAGCCGATCGGGAAATGTGAACACCGGGGAGCTGTTTTTT. This sequence encodes CASRSGNVNTGELFF.

This clonotype was counted between two and nine times. The chain carries TRBV7-6 and TRBJ1-1; TRBD1 might be the D (6 bases). The ends were cut back, 1 base at V and 5 bases at J, with 14 bases in the middle. CDR1 is SGHVS, CDR2 FNYEAQ, per germline. The CDR3 spans 15 residues. CDR3 sequence: CASSLDGGARTEAFF. CDR3 bases: TGTGCCAGCAGCTTAGACGGGGGCGCGCGGACTGAAGCTTTCTTT.

The J gene is TRBJ2-1, the V gene TRBV5-1; possibly TRBD1 or TRBD2 for D (5 bases each). This CDR3 region has 18 residues. Looked up from germline, CDR1 is SGHRS and CDR2 is YFSETQ. V lost 1 base, J lost 3 bases, and 20 bases lay in between. The CDR3 sequence is CASSLPPWGTPLYNEQFF. The CDR3, as DNA: TGCGCCAGCAGCTTGCCTCCATGGGGGACCCCACTCTACAATGAGCAGTTCTTC.

This clonotype turned up a few times. V gene TRBV20-1 combines with J gene TRBJ1-3; 7 bases fit TRBD1. The ends lost 6 bases at V and 2 bases at J; junction bases unmatched: 7. The germline CDR1 and CDR2 sequences are DFQATT and SNEGSKA (reference sequence). The CDR3 sequence is 14 residues long. The DNA for the CDR3 is TGCAGTGCGTCCCGGGACAGCACTGGAAACACCATATATTTT. This encodes CSASRDSTGNTIYF.

This chain connects TRBV27 to TRBJ1-2, with D hard to call. Trimming pared 5 bases from V and 4 bases from J, leaving 11 bases between. CDR3 size: 13 residues. Germline V gene sequence: CDR1 MNHEY, CDR2 SMNVEV (reference sequence). CDR3 DNA: TGTGCCAGCAGTCCCGGAGGCGTCTATGGCTACACCTTC. Protein product: CASSPGGVYGYTF.

This clonotype appeared a few times. V gene TRBV28 combines with J gene TRBJ2-7, with D possibly being TRBD1 (6 bases). Trimming left V 7 bases short and J 5 bases short, with 15 bases between. Germline lookup yields CDR1 MDHEN and CDR2 SYDVKM. The CDR3 spans 13 residues. CDR3 loop: CASKQQGRNEQYF. CDR3 DNA sequence: TGTGCCAGCAAACAACAGGGTCGGAACGAGCAGTACTTC.

The chain recombines TRBV12-3 or TRBV12-4 with TRBJ2-5; TRBD2 agrees at 9 bases. CDR3 length: 15 residues. V lost 3 bases to trimming and J lost 5 bases; unmatched junction nucleotides: 7. The DNA for the CDR3 is TGTGCCAGCAGTTTTGGTCTAGCGGGAAGTGAGACCCAGTACTTC. This encodes CASSFGLAGSETQYF.

This clonotype was seen a few times. The genes are TRBV5-6 and TRBJ2-7; 9 nucleotides agree with TRBD1. V lost 4 bases and J lost 3; bases outside the gene matches: 8. CDR3 length: 15 amino acids. CDR1 is SGHDT, CDR2 YYEEEE, per germline. The chain's CDR3 is CASSLDRGLLYEQYF. The DNA of the CDR3 is TGTGCCAGCAGCCTGGACAGGGGACTCCTCTACGAGCAGTACTTC.

This chain uses TRBV4-3 with TRBJ2-5, with unresolved D. Trimming removed 0 bases from V and 1 base from J, with 18 bases in between. CDR3 length: 18 residues. Germline CDR1 reads LGHNA; CDR2 reads YSLEER. Here the CDR3 reads CASSQELSLGWGQETQYF. CDR3 DNA sequence: TGCGCCAGCAGCCAAGAACTTTCCCTTGGGTGGGGCCAAGAGACCCAGTACTTC.

The sample holds a few counts of this clonotype. The chain couples TRBV2 to TRBJ1-2; TRBD1 matches 11 bases. CDR1 is SNHLY and CDR2 is FYNNEI in the germline V gene. This CDR3 comprises 13 residues. J was trimmed by 7 bases and V by 6 bases; bases with no gene match: 4. CDR3 amino acids: CASRGTGGSGYTF. CDR3 bases: TGTGCCAGCAGAGGGACAGGGGGAAGTGGCTACACCTTC. Looking up the rest from reference TRBV2 and TRBJ1-2 gives the full variable domain: EPEVTQTPSHQVTQMGQEVILRCVPISNHLYFYWYRQILGQKVEFLVSFYNNEISEKSEIFDDQFSVERPDGSNFTLKIRSTKLEDSAMYFCASRGTGGSGYTFGSGTRLTVV.

This clonotype was picked up a small number of times. The V call is TRBV5-1, the J call TRBJ2-7; possible D gene TRBD2, 5 bases. CDR3 length: 15 amino acids. The germline V and J ends were trimmed by 1 base and 3 bases, with 14 bases remaining between them. Germline V gene data show CDR1 as SGHRS and CDR2 as YFSETQ. CDR3 nucleotides: TGCGCCAGCAGCTTGTTCGTGGGAGAGGGCTACGAGCAGTACTTC. It translates to CASSLFVGEGYEQYF.

The CDR3 loop is CASSQPPPGTYEQFF. Here the CDR3 DNA reads TGTGCCAGCAGCCAACCCCCACCAGGGACCTATGAGCAGTTCTTC. The V and J genes are TRBV16 and TRBJ2-1, with D possibly being TRBD1 or TRBD2 (5 bases each). Per germline, CDR1 KGHSY and CDR2 FQNENV. The CDR3 runs 15 residues. Trimming removed 2 bases from V and 8 bases from J, with 16 bases in between.

This clonotype came up a few times. This sequence joins TRBV28 and TRBJ2-1; 7 bases line up with TRBD2. Looked up from germline, CDR1 is MDHEN and CDR2 is SYDVKM. The V segment lost 6 bases and the J segment 2 bases; nucleotides outside the gene matches: 10. The CDR3 runs 16 residues. This CDR3 reads CASRISGAGAYNEQFF. The CDR3 bases are TGTGCCAGCAGGATAAGCGGGGCGGGGGCCTACAATGAGCAGTTCTTC.

The V and J genes are TRBV29-1 and TRBJ2-7; D perhaps matches TRBD2 (6 bases). V was shortened by 6 bases and J by 0 bases, with 12 bases between the two germline ends. CDR3 size: 13 residues. CDR1 SQVTM and CDR2 ANQGSEA come from the germline V gene. CDR3 sequence (DNA): TGCAGCGTCCGGGGGTCCTTCTCCTACGAGCAGTACTTC. Amino acids: CSVRGSFSYEQYF.

The chain couples TRBV20-1 to TRBJ2-1; 8 bases agree with TRBD2. Trimming cost V 1 base and J 0 bases; bases outside gene matches: 5. This CDR3 region has 16 residues. Germline V CDR1 and CDR2: DFQATT, SNEGSKA (reference sequence). The CDR3: CSARAREGSSYNEQFF. The CDR3 DNA is TGCAGTGCTAGAGCTCGGGAGGGTAGCTCCTACAATGAGCAGTTCTTC.

J is TRBJ2-3 and V is TRBV6-5, with D possibly being TRBD1 or TRBD2 (5 bases each). CDR1 and CDR2 from the germline V gene are MNHEY and SVGAGI. Trimming removed 2 bases from V and 1 base from J, with 10 bases in between. The CDR3 runs 15 residues. The CDR3 sequence: CASSYEGMGTDTQYF. The CDR3 bases are TGTGCCAGCAGTTACGAGGGGATGGGCACAGATACGCAGTATTTT.

The chain carries TRBV24-1 and TRBJ2-3, with D possibly TRBD1 on 6 matching bases. V was trimmed by 0 bases and J by 3 bases, leaving 15 bases between them. Germline CDR1 and CDR2: KGHDR and SFDVKD. This CDR3 is built from 17 residues. Here the CDR3 reads CATSDLFDGRGTDTQYF. CDR3 nucleotide sequence: TGTGCCACCAGTGATTTGTTCGACGGCAGGGGAACAGATACGCAGTATTTT.

This clonotype was seen only a few times. The chain has TRBV5-1 and TRBJ2-1; no clear D. Per the germline V gene, CDR1 is SGHRS and CDR2 is YFSETQ. This CDR3 region has 14 residues. Trimming left V 0 bases short and J 6 bases short, with 10 bases between. The CDR3 loop is CASSLVSRGNEQFF. The CDR3 DNA is TGCGCCAGCAGCTTGGTTAGCAGAGGCAATGAGCAGTTCTTC.